This TCR beta chain was sequenced during a study of cytomegalovirus exposure and HLA in healthy donors. Primers included in the PCR were 60 Vbeta and 13 Jbeta primers. TCRdb's copy holds only in-frame clones and misses some; the assay was immunoSEQ multiplex PCR. Found here are almost 200,000 clones, roughly 85% of them singletons; the top ten hold 4.4%. The CDR3 length is 15 residues. Deletions cut 5 bases from V and 2 bases from J, with 16 bases between. Germline lookup yields CDR1 SGHNT and CDR2 YENEEA. The clonotype originates from a woman younger than 45 in good health and CMV-seropositive. The sample taken for sequencing was PBMCs. This chain connects TRBV11-3 to TRBJ2-7; D might be TRBD2 (5 bases). CDR3 DNA: TGTGCCAGCAGCCACCAAACGGGAAACCCCTACGAGCAGTACTTC. Protein product: CASSHQTGNPYEQYF.